The clone carrying this TCR beta chain was picked up many times. Patients chosen for sequencing had CD8+CD57+ cells that had expanded, as shown by flow cytometry. The CDR3 runs 12 residues. In germline, CDR1 is SEHNR, CDR2 FQNEAQ (reference sequence). V was pared by 4 bases and J by 8 bases, with 6 bases between. The sample is drawn from a study of CD8+CD57+ T cells in acquired aplastic anemia. Using genomic DNA as the template, TCR beta VDJ and CDR3 profiling was carried out. TCRdb re-analysed the reads in MiXCR, keeping a single row per CDR3 protein. Seen here are 400,000 to 600,000 distinct CDR3 sequences, around 30% observed once, and the top ten hold under 0.95%.

V gene TRBV7-9 combines with J gene TRBJ1-6; D gene ambiguous. The TCR sequence derives from a human donor with aplastic anemia. Sequenced: sorted CD4+, CD8+, or CD8+CD57+ T cells (not recorded which) from PBMCs. The CDR3 here is CASSSQDSPLHF. CDR3 DNA: TGTGCCAGCAGCTCGCAAGATTCACCCCTCCACTTT.